One sample yielded the 2 T cell receptor beta chains listed below, sequenced in a study of blood T cell repertoires in COVID-19 (dated by TCRdb to the early 2020s). To prepare the library, the immunoSEQ multiplex PCR assay was applied. TCRdb mirrors the immuneACCESS table, restricted to in-frame sequences. Some clones are absent from its copies; in checked studies, under half trace to an unresolved V gene, and the reason for the others is unknown. The sample data list around 23,000 clones, and roughly 74% of these were observed just once. Approximately 6.1% of the sample rests with the top ten. Sample: peripheral blood. The receptors here all came from a man aged 45-65 years with COVID-19, enrolled during active disease.

The chain combines TRBV2 with TRBJ1-2; D is perhaps TRBD1 (5 bases). V lost 2 bases and J lost 4, with 8 bases in between. CDR1 and CDR2 (germline): SNHLY, FYNNEI. The CDR3 covers 13 residues. The CDR3 DNA reads TGTGCCAGCAGTGAACAGGGTAGCTATGGCTACACCTTC. Protein: CASSEQGSYGYTF.

This clone came up a few times. This chain links TRBV6-4 with TRBJ1-6; a possible D gene is TRBD1 (5 bases). Germline V gene lookup returns CDR1 MRHNA and CDR2 SNTAGT. The CDR3 spans 13 residues. V shed 4 bases and J shed 10 bases, with 11 bases lying between them. This CDR3 is CASSGQGGSPLHF. DNA for the CDR3: TGTGCCAGCAGTGGGCAGGGTGGCTCACCCCTCCACTTT.